Sequencing of this T cell receptor beta chain was carried out in a study of OX40 agonist ivuxolimab in advanced cancers. Sampled blood was obtained at baseline, cycle 4 day 1, and cycle 7 day 1. CDR1 SGHTA and CDR2 FQGNSA come from the germline V gene. Trimming removed 6 bases from V and 0 bases from J; junction bases left unmatched: 11. The CDR3 spans 17 residues. Libraries were prepared by immunoSEQ multiplex PCR; TCRdb keeps only in-frame clonotypes and omits some of them. The sample records about 28,000 clones, 75% to 90% being singletons. The starting material was CD4+ or CD8+ T cells sorted from blood, obtained in a trial of the OX40 agonist ivuxolimab. This sequence originates from an adult with an advanced solid tumor such as melanoma, head and neck, liver or kidney cancer. The gene calls are TRBV7-2 and TRBJ2-5, with 9 bases fitting TRBD1. CDR3 DNA: TGTGCCAGCAGTCTTCTGCCGGGACAGGGACACCAAGAGACCCAGTACTTC. This gives the protein CASSLLPGQGHQETQYF.